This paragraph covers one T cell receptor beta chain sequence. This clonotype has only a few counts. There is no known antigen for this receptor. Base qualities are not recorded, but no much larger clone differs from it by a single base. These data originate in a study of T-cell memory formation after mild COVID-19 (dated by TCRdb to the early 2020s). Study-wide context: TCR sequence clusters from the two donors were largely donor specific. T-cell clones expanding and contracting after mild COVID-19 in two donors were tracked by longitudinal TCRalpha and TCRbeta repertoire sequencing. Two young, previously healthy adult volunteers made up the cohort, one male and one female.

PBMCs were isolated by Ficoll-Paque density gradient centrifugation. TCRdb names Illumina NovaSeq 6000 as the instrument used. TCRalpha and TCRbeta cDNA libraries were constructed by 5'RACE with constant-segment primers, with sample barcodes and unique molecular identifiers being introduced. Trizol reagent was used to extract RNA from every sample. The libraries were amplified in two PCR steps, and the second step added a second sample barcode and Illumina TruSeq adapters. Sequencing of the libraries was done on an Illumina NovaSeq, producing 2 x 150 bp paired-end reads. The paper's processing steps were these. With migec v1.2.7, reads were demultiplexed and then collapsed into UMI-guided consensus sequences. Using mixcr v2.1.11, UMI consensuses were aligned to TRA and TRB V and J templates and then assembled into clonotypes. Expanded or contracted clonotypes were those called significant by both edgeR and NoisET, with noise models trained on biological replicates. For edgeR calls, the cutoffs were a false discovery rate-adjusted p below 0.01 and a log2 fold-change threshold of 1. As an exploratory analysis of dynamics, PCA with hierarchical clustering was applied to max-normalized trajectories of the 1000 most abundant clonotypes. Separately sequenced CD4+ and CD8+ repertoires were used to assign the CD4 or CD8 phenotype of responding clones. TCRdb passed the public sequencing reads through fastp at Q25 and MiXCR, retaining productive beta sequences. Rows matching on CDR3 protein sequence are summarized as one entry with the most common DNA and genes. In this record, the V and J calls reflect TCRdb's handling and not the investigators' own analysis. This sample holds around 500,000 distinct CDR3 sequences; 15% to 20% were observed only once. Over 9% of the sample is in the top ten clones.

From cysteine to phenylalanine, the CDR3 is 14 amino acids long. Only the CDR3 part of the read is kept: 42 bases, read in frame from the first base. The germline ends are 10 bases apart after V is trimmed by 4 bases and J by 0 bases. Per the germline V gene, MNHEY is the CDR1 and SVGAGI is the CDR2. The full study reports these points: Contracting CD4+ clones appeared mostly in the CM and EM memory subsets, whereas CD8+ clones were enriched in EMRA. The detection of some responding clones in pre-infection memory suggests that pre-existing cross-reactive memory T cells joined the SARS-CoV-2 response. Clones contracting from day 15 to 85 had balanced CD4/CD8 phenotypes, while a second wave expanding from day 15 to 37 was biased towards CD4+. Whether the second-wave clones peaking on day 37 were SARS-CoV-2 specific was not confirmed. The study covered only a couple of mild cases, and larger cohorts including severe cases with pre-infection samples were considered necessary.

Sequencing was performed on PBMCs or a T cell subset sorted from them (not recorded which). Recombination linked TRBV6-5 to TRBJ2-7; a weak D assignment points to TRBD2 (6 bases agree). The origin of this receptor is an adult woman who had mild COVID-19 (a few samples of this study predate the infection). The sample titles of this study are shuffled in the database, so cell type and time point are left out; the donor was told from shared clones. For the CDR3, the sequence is CASSWGLDSYEQYF. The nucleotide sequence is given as TGTGCCAGCAGTTGGGGACTGGACTCCTACGAGCAGTACTTC.